This T cell receptor (beta chain) is from a study of blood T cell repertoires in COVID-19. The CDR3 has 14 amino acids. Trimming left V 7 bases short and J 0 bases short, with 13 bases between. From germline, CDR1 is ENHRY and CDR2 SYGVKD. Across about two dozen US areas, participants ranged in age from about 18 to 90 years. Allocation to cohorts depended on clinical history reported by the participants. Sequencing was performed with immunoSEQ multiplex PCR; in TCRdb, only in-frame clones are kept and a portion is missing. The profile covers roughly 250,000 clones, with roughly 86% appearing a single time and 2% to 3% taken by the ten largest.

This rearrangement joins TRBV10-3 to TRBJ2-7, with TRBD1 as a possible D gene (5 bases). The origin of this receptor is a woman younger than 45 with acute COVID-19. The sequencing input was PBMCs or T cells enriched from blood (not recorded which). CDR3 coding DNA: TGTGCCATCACCACAGGTCCCCTCTCCTACGAGCAGTACTTC. It codes for CAITTGPLSYEQYF.